This T cell receptor beta chain is from a study of blood T cells in healthy people across ages. About the research overall: Researchers report that template switching captured about one barcoded beta molecule per two T cells. General study results and limits: Per-million-T-cell TCR beta diversity fell roughly linearly with age.

Germline V gene data show CDR1 as SGHDT and CDR2 as YYEEEE. V was shortened by 1 base and J by 6 bases, with 11 bases between the two germline ends. This CDR3 comprises 15 residues. Concerning this clonotype itself: The target antigen is unknown.

The second PCR ran about 6 to 12 cycles with a sample-barcoded 5' primer and J-beta primers. TCRdb reanalysed the 5' RACE reads using MiXCR and keeps one entry per CDR3 protein. Here the sample spans about 700,000 distinct CDR3 sequences, about 34% being singletons. Donors gave roughly 10 milliliters of peripheral blood apiece. The sample was blood. The chain combines TRBV5-6 with TRBJ1-6; D may be TRBD1 (6 bases). This TCR was sampled from a woman of 80 years or more in good health. The CDR3 loop reads CASSLRGAPNSPLHF. As DNA, the CDR3 is TGTGCCAGCAGCTTGAGGGGGGCGCCTAATTCACCCCTCCACTTT.